The TCR beta chain described here comes from a study of cytomegalovirus exposure and HLA in healthy donors. Study in general: Among roughly 180 million T cells, an earlier analysis found 120 million or so unique TCR beta sequences. Study-level results: The authors later found TCR association rates varying by HLA locus, with DRB1 most and HLA-C fewest.

Points on this clone: The antigen is not known.

PCR employed 60 Vbeta and 13 Jbeta primers. Sequencing used immunoSEQ multiplex PCR; TCRdb keeps in-frame clones, though not all of them. The sample carries around 100,000 clones, 65% to 75% recorded once. The germline V gene encodes CDR1 SGDLS and CDR2 YYNGEE. The V segment lost 0 bases and the J segment 4 bases; nucleotides outside the gene matches: 7. The CDR3 is 17 amino acids. The sample taken for sequencing was PBMCs. This rearrangement joins TRBV9 to TRBJ2-2; 9 positions match TRBD1. The receptor was derived from a middle-aged man in good health and CMV-seropositive. The CDR3, as DNA: TGTGCCAGCAGCGTAGACTCCGGGACAGGGTCCACCGGGGAGCTGTTTTTT. Its translation is CASSVDSGTGSTGELFF.